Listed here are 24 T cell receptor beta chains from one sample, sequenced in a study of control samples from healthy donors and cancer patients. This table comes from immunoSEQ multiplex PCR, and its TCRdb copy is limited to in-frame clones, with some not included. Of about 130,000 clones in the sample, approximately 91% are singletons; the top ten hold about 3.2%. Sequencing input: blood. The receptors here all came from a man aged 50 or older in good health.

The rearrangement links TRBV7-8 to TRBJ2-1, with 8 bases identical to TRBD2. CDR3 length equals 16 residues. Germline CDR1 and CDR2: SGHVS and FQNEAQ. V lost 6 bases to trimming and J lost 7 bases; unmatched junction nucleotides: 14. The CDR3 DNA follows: TGTGCCAGCAGAGGCCGGGGGGGGTTAGGCATGAATGAGCAGTTCTTC. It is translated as CASRGRGGLGMNEQFF.

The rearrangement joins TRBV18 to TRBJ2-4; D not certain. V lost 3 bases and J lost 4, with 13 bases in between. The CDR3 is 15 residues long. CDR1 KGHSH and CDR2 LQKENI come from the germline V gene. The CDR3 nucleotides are TGTGCCAGCTCACCGCTGAAGGACGGAAAAAACATTCAGTACTTC. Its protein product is CASSPLKDGKNIQYF.

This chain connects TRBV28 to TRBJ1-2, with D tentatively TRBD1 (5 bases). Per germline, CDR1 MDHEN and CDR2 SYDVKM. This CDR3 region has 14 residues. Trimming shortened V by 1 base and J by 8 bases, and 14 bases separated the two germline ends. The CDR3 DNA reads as TGTGCCAGCAGTTTATTTGGGGACGCACAGGGCTACACCTTC. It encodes CASSLFGDAQGYTF.

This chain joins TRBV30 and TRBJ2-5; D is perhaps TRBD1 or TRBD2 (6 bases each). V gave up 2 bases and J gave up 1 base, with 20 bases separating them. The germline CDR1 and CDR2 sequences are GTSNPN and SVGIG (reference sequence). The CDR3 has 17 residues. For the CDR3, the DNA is TGTGCCTGGAGTTCTCCCTGGAGGGGGACAACCCAAGAGACCCAGTACTTC. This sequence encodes CAWSSPWRGTTQETQYF.

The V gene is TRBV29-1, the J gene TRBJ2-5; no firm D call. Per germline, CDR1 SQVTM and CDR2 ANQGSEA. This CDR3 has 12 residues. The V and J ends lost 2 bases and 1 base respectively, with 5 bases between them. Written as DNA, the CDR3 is TGCAGCGTTGAATTGGGCCAAGAGACCCAGTACTTC. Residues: CSVELGQETQYF.

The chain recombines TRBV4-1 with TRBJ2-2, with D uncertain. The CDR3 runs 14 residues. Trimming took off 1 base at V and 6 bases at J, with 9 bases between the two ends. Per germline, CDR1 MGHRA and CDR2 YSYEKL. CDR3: CASSQGSNSGELFF. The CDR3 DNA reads TGCGCCAGCAGCCAAGGAAGTAACTCCGGGGAGCTGTTTTTT.

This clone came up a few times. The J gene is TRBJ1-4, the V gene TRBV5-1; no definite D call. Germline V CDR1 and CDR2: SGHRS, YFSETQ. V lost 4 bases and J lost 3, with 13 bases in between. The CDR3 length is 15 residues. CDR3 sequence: CASSLSPSSNEKLFF. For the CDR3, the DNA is TGCGCCAGCAGCCTAAGTCCTAGCTCTAATGAAAAACTGTTTTTT.

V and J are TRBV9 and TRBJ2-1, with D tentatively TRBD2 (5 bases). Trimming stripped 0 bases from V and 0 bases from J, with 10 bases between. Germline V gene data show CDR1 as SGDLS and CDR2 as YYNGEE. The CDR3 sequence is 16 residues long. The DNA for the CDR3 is TGTGCCAGCAGCGTAGCCTCGGGGAACTCCTACAATGAGCAGTTCTTC. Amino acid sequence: CASSVASGNSYNEQFF.

DNA for the CDR3: TGTGCCAGCAGCTTAGGCTTAGCGGGGGTCGAGCAGTACTTC. It is translated as CASSLGLAGVEQYF. The chain joins TRBV11-3 to TRBJ2-7; 9 nucleotides line up with TRBD2. This CDR3 region has 14 residues. Germline values: CDR1 SGHNT, CDR2 YENEEA. J was trimmed by 6 bases and V by 1 base; bases with no gene match: 4. The variable domain in full, completed from reference TRBV11-3 and TRBJ2-7, reads EAGVVQSPRYKIIEKKQPVAFWCNPISGHNTLYWYLQNLGQGPELLIRYENEEAVDDSQLPKDRFSAERLKGVDSTLKIQPAELGDSAVYLCASSLGLAGVEQYFGPGTRLTVT.

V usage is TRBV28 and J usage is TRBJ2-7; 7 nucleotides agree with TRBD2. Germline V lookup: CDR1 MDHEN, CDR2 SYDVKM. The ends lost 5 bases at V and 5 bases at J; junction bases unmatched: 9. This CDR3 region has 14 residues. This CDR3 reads CASSNGGGYHEQYF. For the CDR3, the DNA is TGTGCCAGCAGTAACGGCGGGGGTTATCACGAGCAGTACTTC.

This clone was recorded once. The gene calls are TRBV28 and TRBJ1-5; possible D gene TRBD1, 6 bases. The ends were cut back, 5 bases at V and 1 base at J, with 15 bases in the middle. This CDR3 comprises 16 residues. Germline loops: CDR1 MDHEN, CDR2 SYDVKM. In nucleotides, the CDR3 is TGTGCCAGCAGTGAACGAACAGGGATGAGCAATCAGCCCCAGCATTTT. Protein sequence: CASSERTGMSNQPQHF.

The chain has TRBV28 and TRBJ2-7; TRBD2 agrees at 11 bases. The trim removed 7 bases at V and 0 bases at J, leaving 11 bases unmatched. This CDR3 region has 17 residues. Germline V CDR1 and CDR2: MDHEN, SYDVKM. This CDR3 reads CASTGTSGKGSSYEQYF. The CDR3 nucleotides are TGTGCCAGCACCGGGACTAGCGGAAAGGGGTCCTCCTACGAGCAGTACTTC.

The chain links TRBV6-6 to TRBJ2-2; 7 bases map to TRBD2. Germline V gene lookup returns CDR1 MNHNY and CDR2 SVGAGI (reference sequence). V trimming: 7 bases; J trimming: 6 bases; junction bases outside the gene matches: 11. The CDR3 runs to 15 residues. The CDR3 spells CASTPDLAVAGELFF. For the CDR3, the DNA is TGTGCCAGCACCCCAGATCTAGCGGTCGCCGGGGAGCTGTTTTTT.

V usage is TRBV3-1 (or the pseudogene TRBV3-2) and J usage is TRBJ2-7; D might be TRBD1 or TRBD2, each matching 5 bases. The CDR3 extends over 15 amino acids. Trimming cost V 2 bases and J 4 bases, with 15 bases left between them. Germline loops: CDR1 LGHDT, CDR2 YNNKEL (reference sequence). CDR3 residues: CASSQTQGRGYEQYF. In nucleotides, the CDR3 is TGTGCCAGCAGCCAAACCCAGGGCCGGGGATACGAGCAGTACTTC.

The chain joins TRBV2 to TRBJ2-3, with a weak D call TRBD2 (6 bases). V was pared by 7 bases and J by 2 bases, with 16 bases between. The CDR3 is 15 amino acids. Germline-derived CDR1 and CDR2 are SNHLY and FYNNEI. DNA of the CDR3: TGTGCCAGCAAGAGAGGACTACCCTACACAGATACGCAGTATTTT. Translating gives CASKRGLPYTDTQYF.

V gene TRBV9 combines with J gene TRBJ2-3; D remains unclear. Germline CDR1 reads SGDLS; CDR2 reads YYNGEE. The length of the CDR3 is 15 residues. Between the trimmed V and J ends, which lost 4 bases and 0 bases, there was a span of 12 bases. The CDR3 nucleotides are TGTGCCAGCAGCACCTCCTGGGCTAGCACAGATACGCAGTATTTT. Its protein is CASSTSWASTDTQYF.

CDR3 region: CASSRGLAGFGDTQYF. CDR3 nucleotide sequence: TGTGCCAGCAGCCGGGGACTAGCGGGGTTCGGTGATACGCAGTATTTT. The chain recombines TRBV7-3 with TRBJ2-3; 13 bases are a match to TRBD2. The V gene end was trimmed by 5 bases and the J gene end by 6 bases; junction bases not matched to a gene: 8. This CDR3 has 16 residues. Germline values: CDR1 SGHTA, CDR2 FQGTGA.

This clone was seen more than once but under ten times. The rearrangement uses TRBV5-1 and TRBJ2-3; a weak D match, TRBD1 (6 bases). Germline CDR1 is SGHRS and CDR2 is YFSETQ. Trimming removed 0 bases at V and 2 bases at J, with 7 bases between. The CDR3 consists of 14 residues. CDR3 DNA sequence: TGCGCCAGCAGCTTGGGACAGGCCACAGATACGCAGTATTTT. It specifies CASSLGQATDTQYF.

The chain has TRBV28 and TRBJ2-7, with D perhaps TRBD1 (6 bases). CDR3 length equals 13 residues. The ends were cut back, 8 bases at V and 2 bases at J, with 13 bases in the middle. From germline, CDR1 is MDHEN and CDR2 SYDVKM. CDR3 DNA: TGTGCCAGCGGGACACGCTTAACCTACGAGCAGTACTTC. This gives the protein CASGTRLTYEQYF.

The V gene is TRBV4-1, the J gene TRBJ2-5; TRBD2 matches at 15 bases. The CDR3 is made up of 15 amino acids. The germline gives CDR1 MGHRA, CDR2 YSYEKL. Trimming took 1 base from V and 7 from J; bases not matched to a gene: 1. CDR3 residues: CASSQGTSGGVTQYF. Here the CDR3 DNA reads TGCGCCAGCAGCCAAGGGACTAGCGGGGGGGTGACCCAGTACTTC.

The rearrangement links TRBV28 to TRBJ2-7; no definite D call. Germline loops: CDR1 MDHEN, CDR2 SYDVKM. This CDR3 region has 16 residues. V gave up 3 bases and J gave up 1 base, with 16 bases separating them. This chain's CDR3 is CASSLAANPVSYEQYF. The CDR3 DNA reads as TGTGCCAGCAGTTTGGCGGCAAATCCTGTTTCCTACGAGCAGTACTTC.

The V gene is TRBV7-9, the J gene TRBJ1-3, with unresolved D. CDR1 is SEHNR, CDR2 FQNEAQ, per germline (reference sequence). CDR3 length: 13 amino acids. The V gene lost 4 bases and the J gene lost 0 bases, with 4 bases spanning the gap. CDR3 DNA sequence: TGTGCCAGCAGCTGGAACTCTGGAAACACCATATATTTT. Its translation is CASSWNSGNTIYF.

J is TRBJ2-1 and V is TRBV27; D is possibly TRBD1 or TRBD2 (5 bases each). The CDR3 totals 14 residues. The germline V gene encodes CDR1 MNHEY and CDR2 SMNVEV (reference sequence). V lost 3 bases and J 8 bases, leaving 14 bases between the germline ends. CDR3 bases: TGTGCCAGCAGTTTCCGGGGCCTGGCCCATGAGCAGTTCTTC. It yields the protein CASSFRGLAHEQFF.

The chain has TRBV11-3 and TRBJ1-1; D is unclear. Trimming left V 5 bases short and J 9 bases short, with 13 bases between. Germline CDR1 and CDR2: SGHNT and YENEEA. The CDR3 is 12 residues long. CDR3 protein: CASSIRGSQAFF. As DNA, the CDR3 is TGTGCCAGCAGCATTCGGGGTTCCCAAGCTTTCTTT.